The T cell receptor beta chain described here comes from a study of blood T cell repertoires in COVID-19. The protocol was immunoSEQ multiplex PCR, while the TCRdb copy is restricted to in-frame clones and leaves out a portion. Of 50,000 to 75,000 clones listed, around 92% are singletons. CDR1 and CDR2 (germline): SGHVS, FQNEAQ. This CDR3 comprises 15 residues. V was shortened by 5 bases and J by 0 bases, with 11 bases between the two germline ends. The chain couples TRBV7-8 to TRBJ1-3; TRBD1 might be the D (5 bases). This sequence originates from a human donor in a cohort sampled during active COVID-19. Input material: peripheral blood. CDR3 residues: CASSGGGNSGNTIYF. The DNA for the CDR3 is TGTGCCAGCAGCGGGGGGGGAAACTCTGGAAACACCATATATTTT.